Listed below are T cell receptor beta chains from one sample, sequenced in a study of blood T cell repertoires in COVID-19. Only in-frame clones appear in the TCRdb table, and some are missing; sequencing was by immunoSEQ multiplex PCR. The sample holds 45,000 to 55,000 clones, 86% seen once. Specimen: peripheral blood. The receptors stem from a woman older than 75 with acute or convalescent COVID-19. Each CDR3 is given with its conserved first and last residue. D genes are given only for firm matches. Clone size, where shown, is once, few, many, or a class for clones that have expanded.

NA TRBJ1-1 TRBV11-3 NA CASSYGGRFTSEAFF TGTGCCAGCAGTTATGGAGGGAGGTTTACTTCGGAAGCTTTCTTT
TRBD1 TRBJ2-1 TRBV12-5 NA CASLPGTEIEQFF TGTGCTAGCCTCCCCGGGACAGAGATTGAGCAGTTCTTC
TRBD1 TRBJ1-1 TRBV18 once CASSPRTGMGDTEAFF TGTGCCAGCTCGCCGAGGACAGGGATGGGCGACACTGAAGCTTTCTTT
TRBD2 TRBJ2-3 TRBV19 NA CASSGAGADTQYF TGTGCCAGTAGTGGGGCGGGAGCAGATACGCAGTATTTT
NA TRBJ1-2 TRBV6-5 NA CASSYTDRRNGYTF TGTGCCAGCAGTTACACCGACAGGCGCAATGGCTACACCTTC
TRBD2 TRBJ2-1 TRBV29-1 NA CSVEGGRAYNEQFF TGCAGCGTTGAAGGTGGGAGGGCCTACAATGAGCAGTTCTTC
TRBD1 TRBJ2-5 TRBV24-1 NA CATSDSRDRGRRETQYF TGTGCCACCAGTGATTCCCGGGACAGGGGGCGACGAGAGACCCAGTACTTC
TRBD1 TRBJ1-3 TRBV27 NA CASRGQGGRGTIYF TGTGCCAGCCGTGGACAGGGGGGGCGGGGGACCATATATTTT
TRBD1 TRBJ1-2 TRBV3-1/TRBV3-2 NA CASSIDRGGGYTF TGTGCCAGCAGCATAGACAGGGGAGGCGGCTACACCTTC
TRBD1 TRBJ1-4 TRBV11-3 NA CASSSGTGLFF TGTGCCAGCAGCTCCGGGACAGGGCTGTTTTTT
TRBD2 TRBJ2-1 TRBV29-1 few CSVDLSGSDNEQFF TGCAGCGTTGATCTTAGCGGGAGCGACAATGAGCAGTTCTTC
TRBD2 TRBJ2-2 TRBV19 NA CASKRTSGGADGELFF TGTGCCAGTAAACGGACTAGCGGGGGGGCAGACGGGGAGCTGTTTTTT
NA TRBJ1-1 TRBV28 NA CASSLYRAPYPEAFF TGTGCCAGCAGTCTTTACAGGGCGCCGTACCCTGAAGCTTTCTTT
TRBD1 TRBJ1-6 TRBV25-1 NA CASSAPQSGTGGPPLHF TGTGCCAGCAGTGCCCCTCAATCCGGGACAGGGGGCCCACCCCTCCACTTT
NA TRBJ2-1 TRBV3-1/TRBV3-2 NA CASGSRGLSYNEQFF TGTGCCAGCGGATCCAGGGGCCTCTCCTACAATGAGCAGTTCTTC
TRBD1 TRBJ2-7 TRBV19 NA CASGDRATYEQYF TGTGCCAGTGGAGACAGGGCTACCTACGAGCAGTACTTC
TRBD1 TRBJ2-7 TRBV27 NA CASSLSQGDISYEQYF TGTGCCAGCAGTTTATCACAGGGGGATATATCCTACGAGCAGTACTTC
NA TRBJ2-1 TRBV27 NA CASSSPGTAYNEQFF TGTGCCAGCAGCTCTCCTGGGACTGCCTACAATGAGCAGTTCTTC
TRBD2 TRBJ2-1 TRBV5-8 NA CASSFGLAGANEQFF TGTGCCAGCAGCTTTGGACTAGCGGGAGCCAATGAGCAGTTCTTC
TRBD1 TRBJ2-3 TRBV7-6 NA CASSKSQTGGLTDTQYF TGTGCCAGCAGCAAATCGCAGACAGGGGGCCTTACAGATACGCAGTATTTT
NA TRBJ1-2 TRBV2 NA CASRTDHTNYGYTF TGTGCCAGCAGGACAGACCACACGAACTATGGCTACACCTTC
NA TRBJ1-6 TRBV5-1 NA CASSTGTVLKGNSPLHF TGCGCCAGCAGCACGGGTACTGTCCTGAAGGGGAATTCACCCCTCCACTTT
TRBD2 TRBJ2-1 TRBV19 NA CASRRTGTSGSSEQFF TGTGCCAGTAGACGAACCGGGACTAGCGGGAGTTCTGAGCAGTTCTTC
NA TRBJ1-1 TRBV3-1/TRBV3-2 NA CASSRPGGTEAFF TGTGCCAGCAGCCGCCCGGGGGGGACTGAAGCTTTCTTT
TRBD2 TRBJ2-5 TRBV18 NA CASSPSGGTHETQYF TGTGCCAGCTCACCATCGGGAGGTACCCACGAGACCCAGTACTTC
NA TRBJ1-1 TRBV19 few CAALDRYGTEAFF TGTGCCGCCCTCGACAGGTATGGCACTGAAGCTTTCTTT
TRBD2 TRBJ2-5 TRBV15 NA CATSRAPSLAVQETQYF TGTGCCACCAGCAGAGCCCCTTCACTAGCGGTACAAGAGACCCAGTACTTC
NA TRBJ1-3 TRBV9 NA CASSVRGGHGNTIYF TGTGCCAGCAGCGTCCGCGGGGGGCATGGAAACACCATATATTTT
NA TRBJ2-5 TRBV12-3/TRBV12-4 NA CASTSLGETQYF TGTGCCAGCACCTCCCTAGGTGAGACCCAGTACTTC
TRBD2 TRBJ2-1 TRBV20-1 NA CSASRTSGGYNEQFF TGCAGTGCTAGTCGGACTAGCGGGGGGTACAATGAGCAGTTCTTC
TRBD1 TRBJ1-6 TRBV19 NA CASRTGGLLASPLHF TGTGCCAGTAGGACAGGGGGCCTTCTTGCTTCACCCCTCCACTTT
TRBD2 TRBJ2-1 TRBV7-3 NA CASSWGLAGAAEQFF TGTGCCAGCAGCTGGGGACTAGCGGGAGCGGCTGAGCAGTTCTTC
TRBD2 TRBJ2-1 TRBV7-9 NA CASSPKTSGGDNEQFF TGTGCCAGCAGCCCAAAGACTAGCGGGGGCGATAATGAGCAGTTCTTC
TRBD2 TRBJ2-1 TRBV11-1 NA CASSGGGDYNEQFF TGTGCCAGCAGCGGCGGGGGGGACTACAATGAGCAGTTCTTC
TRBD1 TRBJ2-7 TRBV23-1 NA CASSQIPAGQGVSYEQYF TGCGCCAGCAGTCAAATCCCCGCGGGACAGGGGGTTTCCTACGAGCAGTACTTC
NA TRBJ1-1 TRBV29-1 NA CSVEGGSDTEAFF TGCAGCGTTGAAGGGGGTAGCGACACTGAAGCTTTCTTT
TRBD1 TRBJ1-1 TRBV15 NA CATSRDRNTGGLLSEAFF TGTGCCACCAGCAGAGATCGGAATACAGGGGGCCTACTGTCTGAAGCTTTCTTT
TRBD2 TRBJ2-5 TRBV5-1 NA CASSGGLAGVRQETQYF TGCGCCAGCAGCGGGGGACTAGCGGGGGTTCGCCAAGAGACCCAGTACTTC
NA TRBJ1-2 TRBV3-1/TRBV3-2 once CASSRDSDRYTF TGTGCCAGCAGCCGAGACAGCGATCGCTACACCTTC
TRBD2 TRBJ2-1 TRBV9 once CASSGLADYNEQFF TGTGCCAGCAGCGGACTAGCAGATTACAATGAGCAGTTCTTC